The clone carrying this T cell receptor beta chain was found many times. The entry originates in a study of response to subunit inactivated influenza vaccine. Germline values: CDR1 SEHNR, CDR2 FQNEAQ (reference sequence). The CDR3 covers 13 residues. The V and J ends lost 9 bases and 4 bases respectively, with 15 bases between them. From the RT-PCR reads, TCRdb called clonotypes with MiXCR, one entry per CDR3 protein. The data contain about 540,000 distinct CDR3 sequences, roughly 25% of them singletons. These same data were also listed under a study on T cells expressing NK-cell markers. That paper adds: TCR beta libraries carry UMIs added by 5'RACE template switching. Sequencing covered eight donors, seven HCMV-seropositive and one seronegative.

The specimen comprised CD4+ T cells sorted from PBMCs, sampled less than 13 days after vaccination. This TCR was recovered from a man aged 45-65 years who received an inactivated influenza vaccine. V and J are TRBV7-9 and TRBJ1-1; TRBD1 might be the D (6 bases). The CDR3 reads CASCGGGCTEAFF. The CDR3 bases are TGTGCCAGTTGTGGTGGGGGCTGCACTGAAGCTTTCTTT.